The entry that follows covers one T cell receptor beta chain sequence. The antigen this receptor binds is unknown. Qualities for individual bases were not recorded, and no much larger clone is one base off. The sample belongs to a study of T cells after yellow fever vaccination (dated by TCRdb to about 2019). With regard to the full study: The SMART-Seq v4 Ultra Low Input RNA kit was used to prepare libraries from fractions with low cell numbers. To track T-cell clones before and after primary and booster YFV17D yellow fever vaccination, bulk TCR alpha and beta repertoires were sequenced longitudinally. Two healthy male donors, one aged 18 to 30 and one aged 30 to 40 years, made up the cohort. Blood samples were taken at several timepoints before and after primary and secondary immunization, and bulk PBMC replicates and cell subsets were isolated. General conclusions and limits of the study: Computational filtering was required because FACS-sorted repertoires could contain abundant contaminating clonotypes from the bulk population. Because the study included only a couple of donors, the extent to which the findings can be generalized is limited. Compared with the primary T-cell response, the secondary T-cell response was weaker but faster, peaking on day 5 rather than day 15. A small fraction of clonotypes showed up in both the CD4 and CD8 compartments, probably as a result of convergent recombination. Most clones expanded after primary vaccination were re-detected after the booster (almost 97% of CD4 and approximately 89% of CD8), suggesting broad memory maintenance.

The cysteine opens and the phenylalanine closes a CDR3 of 14 amino acids. Here the CDR3 DNA is all that survives: 42 bases in frame from base 1. Trimming takes 7 bases from V and 1 base from J, and the germline ends sit 14 bases apart. The treatment or condition label of this sample denotes: live attenuated yellow fever vaccine strain. PBMCs were isolated from peripheral blood using a standard Ficoll-Paque protocol. Dynabeads CD4 and CD8 positive selection kits were used to isolate the CD4 and CD8 T-cell fractions. TriZol was used to extract RNA from bulk PBMCs, CD4 and CD8 fractions, and dextramer-positive and dextramer-negative fractions. Sequenced using an Illumina NovaSeq 6000. Synthesis of TCR cDNA relied on 5'RACE template switching, a step that introduced a universal primer site along with unique molecular identifiers. cDNA synthesis was primed from both the TCR alpha and TCR beta constant segments. Library amplification used two PCR steps, and the second PCR step added sample barcodes and sequencing adapters. Libraries were sequenced on Illumina HiSeq 2500 (2x100 bp) or NovaSeq (2x150 bp). Per the authors' processing: Demultiplexing of reads and collapsing into UMI consensus sequences were performed with MIGEC, and V(D)J alignment was carried out with MiXCR. Clonotypes responding to the vaccine were identified with edgeR on replicate PBMC samples, with the criteria of FDR below 0.01 and a log2 fold change above 5 up to day 15. Each bulk clonotype received a CD4 or CD8 identity based on whether the sequenced CD4 or CD8 repertoire contained that clonotype at higher abundance. TCRdb applied fastp at Q25 and MiXCR to the public reads, then kept only in-frame beta chains. Duplicate CDR3 protein sequences are folded into a single record with the most common DNA and genes. None of the V and J calls come from the authors' own analysis; TCRdb made them. The sample includes 300,000 to 400,000 distinct CDR3 sequences, with around 10% observed a single time. About 3% of the sample comes from the top ten.

The rearranged segments are TRBV12-3 or TRBV12-4 and TRBJ2-7; 5 matching bases give a weak D call of TRBD1. The clonotype comes from a man aged 18 to 29 who received the YFV17D yellow fever vaccine. The sample in question was CD4+ T cells sorted from PBMCs, obtained 45 days after the yellow fever booster vaccination. The CDR3 region has the sequence CASKPGQGSYEQYF. The DNA sequence is as follows: TGTGCCAGCAAACCCGGGCAGGGATCCTACGAGCAGTACTTC.